The sequence of this TCR beta chain was determined in a study of T cells in Graves' hyperthyroidism and ophthalmopathy. About the study: The authors collected peripheral blood at initial diagnosis, before any treatment. Whole-study findings and limits: Most expanded thyroid clonotypes above 0.001 recurred in blood.

Not enrolled were patients with uncontrolled infection, other autoimmune disease, pregnancy or lactation. Orbital computed tomography and thyroid ultrasound, together with serum TRAb and thyroxine and clinical symptoms, were used for diagnoses. As for this clonotype: Its specificity is not known.

Researchers took RNA transcripts and amplified the TCR beta CDR3 regions from them. When the TCR CDR3 underwent first-round RT-PCR, the HTBI primer set was used. TCRdb used MiXCR to reprocess the multiplex PCR reads, holding one entry per CDR3 protein. The sample contains around 240,000 distinct CDR3 sequences, less than 20% of which appear only once. Germline CDR1 reads SGDLS; CDR2 reads YYNGEE. This CDR3 is 15 amino acids long. V lost 3 bases and J 0 bases, leaving 12 bases between the germline ends. The specimen was blood. J is TRBJ1-2 and V is TRBV9, with a weak D call TRBD1 (5 bases). The TCR originated in a woman aged 18-29 years with Graves' ophthalmopathy. The CDR3 sequence: CASSAWDLPNYGYTF. The CDR3 nucleotides are TGTGCCAGCAGCGCCTGGGACCTACCTAACTATGGCTACACCTTC.